This entry lists 18 T cell receptor beta chains sequenced from one sample in a study of blood T cell repertoires in COVID-19. Generated by immunoSEQ multiplex PCR, the TCRdb table keeps only in-frame clones and is missing some. This table holds under 250,000 clones, around nine tenths found once. The material sequenced was peripheral blood. The receptors originated from a woman aged 55-70 years who had recovered from COVID-19.

V gene TRBV24-1 combines with J gene TRBJ2-3; unclear D gene. This CDR3 spans 13 amino acids. V was pared by 0 bases and J by 3 bases, with 3 bases between. Germline V gives CDR1 KGHDR, CDR2 SFDVKD. CDR3 amino acids: CATSDLLTDTQYF. The CDR3 nucleotides read TGTGCCACCAGTGATTTGTTAACAGATACGCAGTATTTT.

The J gene is TRBJ2-2, the V gene TRBV5-4; TRBD1 matches 10 bases. V was pared by 3 bases and J by 4 bases, with 9 bases of the junction left unmatched. The length of the CDR3 is 17 residues. CDR1 is SGHNT, CDR2 YYREEE, per germline (reference sequence). DNA for the CDR3: TGTGCCAGCAGCTCCCTCGGTGGGACAGGGGTCACCGGGGAGCTGTTTTTT. Amino acid sequence: CASSSLGGTGVTGELFF.

The chain carries TRBV5-1 and TRBJ1-1, with 7 bases identical to TRBD1. This CDR3 region has 16 residues. V was pared by 5 bases and J by 4 bases, with 14 bases of the junction left unmatched. Germline CDR1 SGHRS, CDR2 YFSETQ. CDR3 amino acids: CASSPGTAPLGTEAFF. In DNA form, the CDR3 reads TGCGCCAGCAGTCCAGGGACAGCCCCACTGGGCACTGAAGCTTTCTTT.

The V and J genes are TRBV27 and TRBJ1-4; 8 bases map to TRBD1. CDR3 length: 16 residues. V shed 3 bases and J 0 bases; nucleotides not matched to a gene: 3. In germline, CDR1 is MNHEY, CDR2 SMNVEV (reference sequence). CDR3: CASSFGQGATNEKLFF. The CDR3 region has the DNA TGTGCCAGCAGTTTCGGACAGGGAGCAACTAATGAAAAACTGTTTTTT.

This rearrangement joins TRBV27 to TRBJ1-1; possibly TRBD1 for D (6 bases). This CDR3 contains 14 residues. Trimming pared 3 bases from V and 4 bases from J, leaving 12 bases between. Looked up from germline, CDR1 is MNHEY and CDR2 is SMNVEV (reference sequence). The CDR3 nucleotides are TGTGCCAGCAGTTTTAGGGGGAGAGGCACTGAAGCTTTCTTT. Its translation: CASSFRGRGTEAFF.

The J gene is TRBJ2-6, the V gene TRBV13, with no clear D. V lost 5 bases, J lost 1 base, and 9 bases lay in between. CDR1 PRHDT and CDR2 FYEKMQ come from the germline V gene (reference sequence). There are 15 residues in the CDR3. The CDR3 is CASSPRVSGANVLTF. CDR3 nucleotide sequence: TGTGCCAGCAGCCCTCGGGTGTCTGGGGCCAACGTCCTGACTTTC. Together with reference TRBV13 and TRBJ2-6, the CDR3 gives the full variable domain: AAGVIQSPRHLIKEKRETATLKCYPIPRHDTVYWYQQGPGQDPQFLISFYEKMQSDKGSIPDRFSAQQFSDYHSELNMSSLELGDSALYFCASSPRVSGANVLTFGAGSRLTVL.

V usage is TRBV5-4 and J usage is TRBJ1-5; TRBD1 matches at 11 bases. Trimming took 4 bases from V and 7 from J; bases not matched to a gene: 10. The CDR3 runs to 16 residues. Germline V lookup: CDR1 SGHNT, CDR2 YYREEE (reference sequence). The CDR3 coding sequence is TGTGCCAGCAGCAAAGGGGGGACAGGGGGGGGCCAGCCCCAGCATTTT. This translates into CASSKGGTGGGQPQHF.

The gene calls are TRBV24-1 and TRBJ2-5, with a tentative D call TRBD1 (6 bases). The CDR3 has 11 residues. CDR1 and CDR2 (germline): KGHDR, SFDVKD. V was shortened by 7 bases and J by 5 bases, with 7 bases between the two germline ends. CDR3 region: CATSRGETQYF. Here the CDR3 DNA reads TGTGCCACCAGCAGGGGTGAGACCCAGTACTTC.

The rearrangement uses TRBV6-4 and TRBJ1-5; 8 positions match TRBD1. V lost 7 bases, J lost 0 bases, and 14 bases stayed unmatched. Germline values: CDR1 MRHNA, CDR2 SNTAGT. This CDR3 is built from 18 residues. CDR3 in DNA: TGTGCCAGCAAGACAGGGGCAAAGCCCTCCTATAGCAATCAGCCCCAGCATTTT. Translating it yields CASKTGAKPSYSNQPQHF.

The rearrangement uses TRBV6-2 or TRBV6-3 and TRBJ1-5, with TRBD1 matching 8 bases. The V segment lost 5 bases and the J segment 5 bases; nucleotides outside the gene matches: 5. The CDR3 has 14 residues. CDR1 is MNHEY and CDR2 is SVGEGT in the germline V gene. This CDR3 is CASSHRGTDQPQHF. CDR3 bases: TGTGCCAGCAGTCACAGGGGGACGGATCAGCCCCAGCATTTT.

The chain carries TRBV3-1 (or the pseudogene TRBV3-2) and TRBJ1-1; D is undetermined. The CDR3 runs to 14 residues. The V and J ends lost 0 bases and 8 bases respectively, with 13 bases between them. Germline V lookup: CDR1 LGHDT, CDR2 YNNKEL (reference sequence). In DNA, the CDR3 is TGTGCCAGCAGCCAAGATGTGGGCACAGACGAAGCTTTCTTT. Protein sequence: CASSQDVGTDEAFF.

The chain employs TRBV21-1 and TRBJ1-5; TRBD1 is taken as the D call from the table, unchecked against the DNA. TRBV21-1 is termed a pseudogene. The CDR3 contains 16 residues. The CDR3 sequence: CASSICRGSYNQPQHF. CDR3 sequence (DNA): TGTGCCAGCAGCATATGTAGGGGTTCCTACAATCAGCCCCAGCATTTT.

The V gene is TRBV4-3, the J gene TRBJ1-5; TRBD1 agrees at 11 bases. CDR3 length: 19 amino acids. J gave up 4 bases and V 0 bases, and 11 bases lay outside the gene matches. Germline V gives CDR1 LGHNA, CDR2 YSLEER. CDR3 amino acids: CASSQESPSRDRGNQPQHF. The CDR3 nucleotides read TGCGCCAGCAGCCAAGAAAGCCCGAGCCGGGACAGGGGGAATCAGCCCCAGCATTTT.

This chain joins TRBV9 and TRBJ1-2; 8 bases match TRBD1. The ends lost 2 bases at V and 5 bases at J; junction bases unmatched: 11. The CDR3 extends over 16 amino acids. The germline CDR1 and CDR2 sequences are SGDLS and YYNGEE. The CDR3: CASSVGSGQGIYGYTF. As DNA, the CDR3 is TGTGCCAGCAGCGTGGGCAGTGGACAGGGAATTTATGGCTACACCTTC.

The chain has TRBV28 and TRBJ1-1, with D maybe TRBD1 (5 bases). Germline lookup yields CDR1 MDHEN and CDR2 SYDVKM. This CDR3 has 16 amino acids. Trimming left V 6 bases short and J 5 bases short, with 22 bases between. The CDR3 region has the DNA TGTGCCAGCAGACTCTGGACACTTCAATTGGCTACTGAAGCTTTCTTT. This codes for CASRLWTLQLATEAFF. Full variable domain (outside the CDR3, taken from reference TRBV28 and TRBJ1-1): DVKVTQSSRYLVKRTGEKVFLECVQDMDHENMFWYRQDPGLGLRLIYFSYDVKMKEKGDIPEGYSVSREKKERFSLILESASTNQTSMYLCASRLWTLQLATEAFFGQGTRLTVV.

The gene calls are TRBV7-9 and TRBJ2-1; TRBD1 matches at 11 bases. Germline values: CDR1 SEHNR, CDR2 FQNEAQ (reference sequence). J gave up 3 bases and V 5 bases, and 3 bases lay outside the gene matches. The CDR3 length is 15 residues. The CDR3 loop is CASSAGQGGYNEQFF. CDR3 sequence (DNA): TGTGCCAGCAGCGCGGGACAGGGGGGCTACAATGAGCAGTTCTTC.

The rearrangement joins TRBV29-1 to TRBJ2-1; 9 bases align to TRBD2. The V gene's germline CDR1 is SQVTM and CDR2 ANQGSEA. The CDR3 length is 13 residues. Trimming removed 3 bases from V and 4 bases from J; junction bases left unmatched: 1. The CDR3 DNA is TGCAGCGTTGAGGCGGGGGGGTACAATGAGCAGTTCTTC. Residues: CSVEAGGYNEQFF.

V and J are TRBV5-1 and TRBJ1-6, with TRBD1 matching over 7 bases. Per germline, CDR1 SGHRS and CDR2 YFSETQ. The CDR3 has 17 residues. J lost 0 bases, V lost 2 bases, and 5 bases had no gene match. CDR3 residues: CASSFGQESSYNSPLHF. The CDR3 region has the DNA TGCGCCAGCAGCTTTGGACAGGAAAGCTCCTATAATTCACCCCTCCACTTT.